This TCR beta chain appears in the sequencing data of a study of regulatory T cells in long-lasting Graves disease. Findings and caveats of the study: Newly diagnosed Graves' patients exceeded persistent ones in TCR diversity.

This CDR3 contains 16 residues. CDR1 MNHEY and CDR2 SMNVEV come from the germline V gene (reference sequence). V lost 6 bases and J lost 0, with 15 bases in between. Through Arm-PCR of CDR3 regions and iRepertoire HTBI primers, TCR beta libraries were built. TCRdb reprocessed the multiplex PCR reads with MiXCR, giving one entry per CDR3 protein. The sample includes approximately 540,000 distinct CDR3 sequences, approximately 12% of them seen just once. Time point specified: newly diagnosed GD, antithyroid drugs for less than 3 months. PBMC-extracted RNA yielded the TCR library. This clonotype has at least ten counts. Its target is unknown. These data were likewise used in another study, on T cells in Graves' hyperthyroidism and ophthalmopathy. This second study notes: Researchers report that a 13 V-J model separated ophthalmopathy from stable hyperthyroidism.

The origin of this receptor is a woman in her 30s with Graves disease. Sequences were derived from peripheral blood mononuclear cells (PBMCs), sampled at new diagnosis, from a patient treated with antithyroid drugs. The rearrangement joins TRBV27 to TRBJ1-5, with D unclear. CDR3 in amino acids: CASSPGVGYSNQPQHF. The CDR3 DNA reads TGTGCCAGCAGCCCTGGGGTAGGGTATAGCAATCAGCCCCAGCATTTT.